Below, 27 T cell receptor beta chains from the same sample are listed, as sequenced in a study of blood T cell repertoires in COVID-19 (dated by TCRdb to 2020 to 2021). Libraries were built with the immunoSEQ multiplex PCR assay. Sourced from immuneACCESS, this table was stored by TCRdb with only in-frame sequences that have V and J called. A share of the clones is absent; for the studies checked, an unresolved V gene accounts for under half, and the remainder has no known explanation. The sample contains some 670,000 clones, 85% to 90% of them found a single time. The ten top clones hold about 0.26% of the sample. Sequences were obtained from peripheral blood. These receptors all come from a woman under 30 with acute or convalescent COVID-19.

The CDR3 protein is CASSLRTAGGEAFF. CDR3 DNA: TGTGCCAGCAGCTTGCGAACTGCGGGGGGTGAAGCTTTCTTT. This chain uses TRBV5-6 with TRBJ1-1, with D tentatively TRBD1 (5 bases). Germline V lookup: CDR1 SGHDT, CDR2 YYEEEE. V was clipped by 1 base and J by 7 bases, with 14 bases between them. CDR3 length: 14 amino acids. The full variable domain, in which reference TRBV5-6 and TRBJ1-1 provide the parts outside the CDR3, is DAGVTQSPTHLIKTRGQQVTLRCSPKSGHDTVSWYQQALGQGPQFIFQYYEEEERQRGNFPDRFSGHQFPNYSSELNVNALLLGDSALYLCASSLRTAGGEAFFGQGTRLTVV.

The V and J genes are TRBV18 and TRBJ1-6; D gene unclear. The V end was cut by 2 bases, the J end by 0 bases, with 14 bases between. The CDR3 runs to 18 residues. The germline V gene encodes CDR1 KGHSH and CDR2 LQKENI. CDR3 sequence (DNA): TGTGCCAGCTCACCAGGGCCCACCAGCAGCTCCTATAATTCACCCCTCCACTTT. It translates to CASSPGPTSSSYNSPLHF.

The chain recombines TRBV30 with TRBJ2-2; D not resolved. The CDR3 loop spans 14 amino acids. CDR1 and CDR2 (germline): GTSNPN, SVGIG (reference sequence). V was clipped by 0 bases and J by 5 bases, with 10 bases between them. CDR3 sequence: CAWSVYAVTGELFF. Written as DNA, the CDR3 is TGTGCCTGGAGTGTTTATGCGGTTACCGGGGAGCTGTTTTTT. The variable domain in full, completed from reference TRBV30 and TRBJ2-2, reads SQTIHQWPATLVQPVGSPLSLECTVEGTSNPNLYWYRQAAGRGLQLLFYSVGIGQISSEVPQNLSASRPQDRQFILSSKKLLLSDSGFYLCAWSVYAVTGELFFGEGSRLTVL.

V gene TRBV1 combines with J gene TRBJ2-7; TRBD2 is the table's D call, not checked against the DNA. TRBV1 is a pseudogene segment. The CDR3 is 17 residues long. CDR3 sequence reads: CTSSQGSSGGYSYEQYF. As DNA, the CDR3 is TGCACCAGCAGCCAAGGCTCTAGCGGGGGGTACTCCTACGAGCAGTACTTC.

Comments on this clone: Other DNA sequences within the sample encode an identical CDR3. The J gene is TRBJ2-1, the V gene TRBV9; TRBD2 matches 8 bases. Germline CDR1 SGDLS, CDR2 YYNGEE. The CDR3 has 15 amino acids. Trimming at V came to 0 bases and at J to 3 bases, leaving 2 bases not matched to a gene. The CDR3 loop is CASSVDSGGYNEQFF. CDR3 sequence (DNA): TGTGCCAGCAGCGTAGACAGCGGGGGCTACAATGAGCAGTTCTTC.

The V and J genes are TRBV27 and TRBJ2-7, with D tentatively TRBD1 (7 bases). Germline CDR1 reads MNHEY; CDR2 reads SMNVEV (reference sequence). Trimming took 0 bases from V and 3 from J, leaving 12 bases between them. The CDR3 contains 15 residues. CDR3 DNA sequence: TGTGCCAGCAGTTTATCGTCGCAGGGGGGCTACGAGCAGTACTTC. It encodes CASSLSSQGGYEQYF.

The gene calls are TRBV13 and TRBJ2-2; 9 bases are shared with TRBD2. V shed 5 bases, J shed 3 bases, and the junction held 7 bases outside the gene matches. Germline V gene lookup returns CDR1 PRHDT and CDR2 FYEKMQ (reference sequence). This CDR3 spans 16 amino acids. This chain's CDR3 is CASSGGTSRHTGELFF. The CDR3, as DNA: TGTGCCAGCAGCGGCGGGACTAGCAGACACACCGGGGAGCTGTTTTTT.

CDR3 nucleotides: TGTGCCTGGAGTCCAGGACAATTTTATAATCAGCCCCAGCATTTT. Its translation is CAWSPGQFYNQPQHF. The rearrangement uses TRBV30 and TRBJ1-5; a possible D gene is TRBD1 (5 bases). The CDR3 loop spans 15 amino acids. With 2 bases removed from V and 4 bases from J, the gap between germline ends came to 15 bases. CDR1 is GTSNPN, CDR2 SVGIG, per germline (reference sequence).

The chain combines TRBV28 with TRBJ2-3, with D possibly matching TRBD1 (6 bases). Per germline, CDR1 MDHEN and CDR2 SYDVKM. V dropped 4 bases and J dropped 1 base, with 15 bases sitting between them. CDR3 length: 16 amino acids. CDR3 coding DNA: TGTGCCAGCAGTTGGCGGGCGTCAGGGGGCACAGATACGCAGTATTTT. It specifies CASSWRASGGTDTQYF.

The chain has TRBV27 and TRBJ1-2, with no clear D. Trimming left V 6 bases short and J 1 base short, with 12 bases between. CDR1 and CDR2 from the germline V gene are MNHEY and SMNVEV (reference sequence). This CDR3 region has 14 residues. The CDR3 loop is CASRVTRDNYGYTF. For the CDR3, the DNA is TGTGCCAGCAGGGTGACAAGAGATAACTATGGCTACACCTTC.

The chain combines TRBV11-2 with TRBJ1-2, with a weak D call TRBD1 (5 bases). With 2 bases removed from V and 8 bases from J, the gap between germline ends came to 18 bases. The germline gives CDR1 SGHAT, CDR2 FQNNGV. The CDR3 loop spans 15 amino acids. CDR3 loop: CASSLFSQGPGGYTF. The CDR3 nucleotides read TGTGCCAGCAGCTTATTCTCGCAGGGCCCGGGCGGCTACACCTTC.

This rearrangement joins TRBV27 to TRBJ2-7; 7 bases are shared with TRBD1. V trimming: 8 bases; J trimming: 3 bases; junction bases outside the gene matches: 16. CDR3 length: 16 residues. Germline V gene lookup returns CDR1 MNHEY and CDR2 SMNVEV (reference sequence). The CDR3 nucleotides read TGTGCCAGCCGGGACAGCGGTATCTTACGGGTCTACGAGCAGTACTTC. Protein: CASRDSGILRVYEQYF.

This clone turned up a few times. V is TRBV4-1 and J is TRBJ1-1, with D unresolved. The CDR3 length is 19 residues. Germline lookup yields CDR1 MGHRA and CDR2 YSYEKL. Trimming pared 4 bases from V and 0 bases from J, leaving 24 bases between. The CDR3: CASSLPPARNRGMNTEAFF. The DNA of the CDR3 is TGCGCCAGCAGCCTCCCCCCCGCAAGAAACCGGGGAATGAACACTGAAGCTTTCTTT.

The J gene is TRBJ1-5, the V gene TRBV10-3; the match to TRBD1 covers 8 bases. This CDR3 is built from 13 residues. Germline CDR1 reads ENHRY; CDR2 reads SYGVKD. V gave up 8 bases and J gave up 5 bases; unmatched junction bases: 5. DNA for the CDR3: TGTGCCATCGGGCTGGACAGGGATCAGCCCCAGCATTTT. This sequence encodes CAIGLDRDQPQHF.

CDR3 in DNA: TGTGCCAGCAGTTCCATGGCGCTAGGGGTCATAAACTATGGCTACACCTTC. Its translation is CASSSMALGVINYGYTF. The gene calls are TRBV27 and TRBJ1-2; a possible D gene is TRBD1 (5 bases). There are 17 residues in the CDR3. The germline V gene has CDR1 MNHEY and CDR2 SMNVEV (reference sequence). V gave up 4 bases and J gave up 2 bases, with 20 bases separating them.

This clone was observed once. The chain recombines TRBV7-9 with TRBJ2-3; 9 bases are a match to TRBD2. CDR1 and CDR2 (germline): SEHNR, FQNEAQ (reference sequence). The CDR3 has 16 residues. V trimming: 1 base; J trimming: 4 bases; junction bases outside the gene matches: 6. For the CDR3, the DNA is TGTGCCAGCAGCTTAGGGGGGCTAGCGGGGTCAGATACGCAGTATTTT. Translating it yields CASSLGGLAGSDTQYF. Full variable domain (remainder filled in from reference TRBV7-9 and TRBJ2-3): DTGVSQNPRHKITKRGQNVTFRCDPISEHNRLYWYRQTLGQGPEFLTYFQNEAQLEKSRLLSDRFSAERPKGSFSTLEIQRTEQGDSAMYLCASSLGGLAGSDTQYFGPGTRLTVL.

V and J are TRBV5-4 and TRBJ2-7, with 9 bases lining up with TRBD1. Germline V lookup: CDR1 SGHNT, CDR2 YYREEE (reference sequence). V trimming: 4 bases; J trimming: 3 bases; junction bases outside the gene matches: 5. This CDR3 has 14 amino acids. In DNA, the CDR3 is TGTGCCAGCAGCCCCGGGACAGGGTACTACGAGCAGTACTTC. The encoded protein is CASSPGTGYYEQYF.

The genes are TRBV6-7 and TRBJ2-1; 8 bases match TRBD1. TRBV6-7 is known as an ORF, though its function is uncertain. V lost 0 bases to trimming and J lost 4 bases; unmatched junction nucleotides: 2. The CDR3 length is 15 residues. CDR3 bases: TGTGCCAGCAGTTACTCCGGGACAGGTTACAATGAGCAGTTCTTC. Encoded protein: CASSYSGTGYNEQFF.

The chain couples TRBV30 to TRBJ2-3; D is unclear. The ends were cut back, 3 bases at V and 4 bases at J, with 11 bases in the middle. CDR3 length: 13 residues. Germline V gene data show CDR1 as GTSNPN and CDR2 as SVGIG (reference sequence). CDR3 residues: CAWRTLSADTQYF. The CDR3 bases are TGTGCCTGGAGGACCCTGAGCGCAGATACGCAGTATTTT.

The V call is TRBV3-1 (or the pseudogene TRBV3-2), the J call TRBJ1-4; D remains unclear. The CDR3 loop spans 17 amino acids. The V end was cut by 2 bases, the J end by 8 bases, with 21 bases between. Germline V gene sequence: CDR1 LGHDT, CDR2 YNNKEL (reference sequence). CDR3 loop: CASSQRRSGGQGEKLFF. CDR3 sequence (DNA): TGTGCCAGCAGCCAAAGGAGGTCCGGAGGCCAAGGAGAAAAACTGTTTTTT.

The chain has TRBV5-1 and TRBJ1-1; 8 bases match TRBD1. Losses at the gene ends were 4 bases for V and 1 base for J; bases not matched to a gene: 3. Germline V gene data show CDR1 as SGHRS and CDR2 as YFSETQ. There are 14 residues in the CDR3. The CDR3 DNA reads as TGCGCCAGCAGCAAGACAGGGGAGAACACTGAAGCTTTCTTT. Amino acid sequence: CASSKTGENTEAFF.

This clone was detected only once. This chain uses TRBV5-1 with TRBJ1-1; a weak D match, TRBD1 (6 bases). The CDR3 length is 15 residues. The germline V gene encodes CDR1 SGHRS and CDR2 YFSETQ. Trimming left V 1 base short and J 6 bases short, with 16 bases between. The CDR3 loop reads CASSLKPQGQSEAFF. In DNA, the CDR3 is TGCGCCAGCAGCTTGAAGCCCCAGGGGCAGTCTGAAGCTTTCTTT.

V gene TRBV14 combines with J gene TRBJ2-7; 7 bases line up with TRBD1. This CDR3 is built from 14 residues. Looked up from germline, CDR1 is SGHDN and CDR2 is FVKESK. Unmatched junction bases numbered 8, after V lost 4 bases and J lost 5 bases. The CDR3 loop is CASSLLTGDHEQYF. CDR3 bases: TGTGCCAGCAGCCTCTTAACAGGGGACCACGAGCAGTACTTC.

The chain has TRBV12-5 and TRBJ2-3; 11 bases agree with TRBD1. Germline values: CDR1 LGHNT, CDR2 FRNRAP. The CDR3 sequence is 16 residues long. V lost 7 bases, J lost 8 bases, and 14 bases stayed unmatched. DNA of the CDR3: TGTGCTAGTGCTCCCCCAGGGGGACAGGGGGTCTCTACGCAGTATTTT. Translation gives CASAPPGGQGVSTQYF.

V gene TRBV27 combines with J gene TRBJ1-5, with D possibly TRBD1 on 6 matching bases. The germline gives CDR1 MNHEY, CDR2 SMNVEV (reference sequence). V gave up 3 bases and J gave up 1 base, with 22 bases separating them. The CDR3 loop spans 19 amino acids. The CDR3 DNA sequence: TGTGCCAGCAGTTTTGAGCAGACAGGCAGACACATAAGCAATCAGCCCCAGCATTTT. It yields the protein CASSFEQTGRHISNQPQHF.

This rearrangement joins TRBV29-1 to TRBJ1-2; 10 bases are a match to TRBD1. The CDR3 length is 13 residues. The germline CDR1 and CDR2 sequences are SQVTM and ANQGSEA. The V segment lost 7 bases and the J segment 8 bases; nucleotides outside the gene matches: 10. In DNA, the CDR3 is TGCAGCGCCGGGGACAGGGGAATGAAAGGCTACACCTTC. It codes for CSAGDRGMKGYTF.

This chain uses TRBV13 with TRBJ1-2; TRBD1 aligns across 8 bases. The CDR3 contains 14 residues. Germline V CDR1 and CDR2: PRHDT, FYEKMQ (reference sequence). V dropped 5 bases and J dropped 4; count of bases not matched to a gene: 6. The CDR3 DNA follows: TGTGCCAGCAGCCCCAGGGGGCAGATCTATGGCTACACCTTC. Amino acid sequence: CASSPRGQIYGYTF.